Given below is one T cell receptor beta chain in context. The germline gives CDR1 SGHDN, CDR2 FVKESK. This CDR3 region has 16 residues. V was trimmed by 4 bases and J by 0 bases, leaving 10 bases between them. TCRdb ran MiXCR on the reads and lists one entry per CDR3 protein. The table includes roughly 640,000 distinct CDR3 sequences, approximately 25% detected once. This sample is drawn from a study of T cell repertoires in cytomegalovirus infection. The rearrangement joins TRBV14 to TRBJ2-6; D unresolved. The sample comprised CD8+ T cells from PBMCs. This clonotype was sampled from a human donor in good health (CMV status not recorded). Some clones in this sample may be carry-over from other donors' samples. The CDR3 is CASSRGRFSGANVLTF. The CDR3 nucleotides read TGTGCCAGCAGCCGCGGACGGTTCTCTGGGGCCAACGTCCTGACTTTC.